These T cell receptor beta chains were read from a single sample in a study of Ad26.COV2.S vaccination and SARS-CoV-2 variants. The repertoire was sequenced with immunoSEQ multiplex PCR; TCRdb's copy has only in-frame clones and lacks some. The data show some 390,000 clones, 88% seen once. Sequencing was performed on peripheral blood, taken in a trial of Ad26.COV2.S vaccine versus placebo. Receptors originate from a person aged 18-60 years who received the Ad26.COV2.S COVID-19 vaccine or a placebo. The CDR3 runs from the conserved cysteine through the conserved F or W. The D gene is left open where the match is weak. Some rows have no size entry. The others give once, few or many, or a class for an expanded clone.

size,J,length,D,V,DNA,CDR3
NA,TRBJ2-1,16,NA,TRBV24-1,TGTGCCACCAGTGATTTAGACAGCGGCCCCTACAATGAGCAGTTCTTC,CATSDLDSGPYNEQFF
NA,TRBJ1-6,15,NA,TRBV5-5,TGTGCCAGCAGCTGGGGAACCCGGACCACACTCCCCCTCCACTTT,CASSWGTRTTLPLHF
NA,TRBJ1-5,15,NA,TRBV15,TGTGCCACCAGCAGAGGACAGTCCTTGAGGCAGCCCCAGCATTTT,CATSRGQSLRQPQHF
NA,TRBJ2-5,13,NA,TRBV3-1/TRBV3-2,TGTGCCAGCAGCCTTCTCCCCGGTGCCCCACCGTACTTC,CASSLLPGAPPYF
NA,TRBJ1-5,14,NA,TRBV10-3,TGTGCCATCAGTGAGGGCAGGTCCGGGGCGCCCCAGCATTTT,CAISEGRSGAPQHF
NA,TRBJ1-2,11,NA,TRBV19,TGTGCCAGTAGTATAGTTGGTGGCTACACCTTC,CASSIVGGYTF
NA,TRBJ1-4,15,NA,TRBV5-1,TGCGCCAGCAGCCTGTCTCAGGGTCTAGACGAAAAACTGTTTTTT,CASSLSQGLDEKLFF
NA,TRBJ2-1,12,NA,TRBV29-1,TGCAGCGTTGAAGAGGGGAGTGGCGAGCAGTTCTTC,CSVEEGSGEQFF
NA,TRBJ1-4,15,NA,TRBV4-1,TGCGCCAGCAGCCAAGGGGGAGGGGTTAATGAAAAACTGTTTTTT,CASSQGGGVNEKLFF
NA,TRBJ1-2,15,TRBD1,TRBV6-5,TGTGCCAGCAGACGGGACAGGGACTCATTCTATGGCTACACCTTC,CASRRDRDSFYGYTF
NA,TRBJ2-7,13,NA,TRBV27,TGTGCCAGCAGTGGCGACCATTTGGGCGAGCAGTACTTC,CASSGDHLGEQYF
NA,TRBJ1-1,15,NA,TRBV5-4,TGTGCCAGCACCCCAGACCGGGTATTAAAAGGCCGAGCTTTCTTT,CASTPDRVLKGRAFF
NA,TRBJ1-2,14,NA,TRBV11-2,TGTGCCAGCAGCTTAGCGGGTAGCCGCTATGGCTACACCTTC,CASSLAGSRYGYTF
NA,TRBJ1-1,12,TRBD1,TRBV27,TGTGCCAGCAGTACAGGGGCCTCCGGGGCTTTCTTT,CASSTGASGAFF
once,TRBJ2-5,16,TRBD1,TRBV11-3,TGTGCCAGCAGCTGGCCGGGACAGGGGGCTAAAGAGACCCAGTACTTC,CASSWPGQGAKETQYF
NA,TRBJ2-7,14,NA,TRBV30,TGTGCCTGGAAGGATAGCCCTATTTCCTACGAGCAGTACTTC,CAWKDSPISYEQYF
NA,TRBJ1-5,13,NA,TRBV5-6,TGTGCCAGCAGCTTTCAGGGGAATCAGCCCCAGCATTTT,CASSFQGNQPQHF
NA,TRBJ1-1,13,NA,TRBV9,TGTGCCAGCAGCCCTACTATGAACACTGAAGCTTTCTTT,CASSPTMNTEAFF
NA,TRBJ1-5,14,NA,TRBV6-5,TGTGCCAGACCCTATAGGGGTTTCAATCAGCCCCAGCATTTT,CARPYRGFNQPQHF
NA,TRBJ1-1,11,NA,TRBV7-8,TGTGCCAGCAGCTTAGGGGATGAAGCTTTCTTT,CASSLGDEAFF
once,TRBJ2-6,13,NA,TRBV7-8,TGTGCCAGCAGCTTCTCTGGGGCCAACGTCCTGACTTTC,CASSFSGANVLTF
NA,TRBJ1-1,12,NA,TRBV29-1,TGCAGCGTTGATCCGGGGAACACTGAAGCTTTCTTT,CSVDPGNTEAFF
NA,TRBJ1-2,12,NA,TRBV12-5,TGTGCTAGTGGCCTAAGTCAGGGTGGCTACACCTTC,CASGLSQGGYTF
NA,TRBJ1-2,15,NA,TRBV7-2,TGTGCCAGCATAGGGGCAGGGAGTGGGAACTATGGCTACACCTTC,CASIGAGSGNYGYTF
NA,TRBJ2-5,13,TRBD1,TRBV2,TGTGCCAGCAGGGGGGACAGCAAAGAGACCCAGTACTTC,CASRGDSKETQYF
NA,TRBJ2-3,14,NA,TRBV25-1,TGTGCCAGCAGTTCGGGTGGGGGGACAGATACGCAGTATTTT,CASSSGGGTDTQYF
NA,TRBJ2-5,15,NA,TRBV5-6,TGTGCCAGCAGCTTACGGGACCCCTTAGGAGAGACCCAGTACTTC,CASSLRDPLGETQYF
few,TRBJ2-1,12,NA,TRBV12-3/TRBV12-4,TGTGCCAGCAGTTTGGGGCTCAATGAGCAGTTCTTC,CASSLGLNEQFF
NA,TRBJ2-1,13,NA,TRBV7-6,TGTGCCAGCAGCTTAGTCGGGGTCCATGAGCAGTTCTTC,CASSLVGVHEQFF
NA,TRBJ2-3,15,TRBD2,TRBV7-9,TGTGCCAGCAGCTTACCGCGGGGGGCCACAGATACGCAGTATTTT,CASSLPRGATDTQYF
NA,TRBJ1-6,16,NA,TRBV21-1,TGTGCCAGCAGCAAAGGTACAGGAAGGGTTAATTCACCCCTCCACTTT,CASSKGTGRVNSPLHF
NA,TRBJ1-6,16,NA,TRBV11-2,TGTGCCAGCAGCTTAGGATCCGGACGGCGTAATTCACCCCTCCACTTT,CASSLGSGRRNSPLHF
NA,TRBJ2-3,15,TRBD2,TRBV7-9,TGTGCCAGCAGCTTAGTGGGAGCGGGGGCGGATACGCAGTATTTT,CASSLVGAGADTQYF
NA,TRBJ2-1,14,NA,TRBV2,TGTGCCAGCCTGCGGTGGGCAACCTACAATGAGCAGTTCTTC,CASLRWATYNEQFF
NA,TRBJ2-6,13,NA,TRBV2,TGTGCCAGCAGTGTAAGTGGGGCCAACGTCCTGACTTTC,CASSVSGANVLTF
NA,TRBJ2-3,14,NA,TRBV10-3,TGTGCCATCAGTGAGTCGGGAGGAACAGATACGCAGTATTTT,CAISESGGTDTQYF
NA,TRBJ2-7,15,TRBD1,TRBV19,TGTGCCAGTAGTTTCCGGGACAGGGGGATCTACGAGCAGTACTTC,CASSFRDRGIYEQYF
NA,TRBJ1-1,14,TRBD1,TRBV10-3,TGTGCCATCAGTTCTGCCAGGGGGGACACTGAAGCTTTCTTT,CAISSARGDTEAFF
few,TRBJ2-6,14,NA,TRBV7-8,TGTGCCAGCAGCTTGATCTCTGGGGCCAACGTCCTGACTTTC,CASSLISGANVLTF
NA,TRBJ1-5,13,NA,TRBV2,TGTGCCAGCAACAGGGTTAGCAATCAGCCCCAGCATTTT,CASNRVSNQPQHF
NA,TRBJ2-7,12,TRBD2,TRBV2,TGTGCCAGCATTAGCGGGGGCTACGAGCAGTACTTC,CASISGGYEQYF
few,TRBJ1-5,17,NA,TRBV6-2/TRBV6-3,TGTGCCAGCAGTTATTTATCAGGGCCGGGAAGCAATCAGCCCCAGCATTTT,CASSYLSGPGSNQPQHF
NA,TRBJ2-3,17,TRBD1,TRBV4-3,TGCGCCAGCAGCCAATCGCGACAGGGAAGAGGGTCAGATACGCAGTATTTT,CASSQSRQGRGSDTQYF
NA,TRBJ2-7,16,TRBD2,TRBV5-1,TGCGCCAGCAGCCCGAGCTCGGGACTAGGTTACTACGAGCAGTACTTC,CASSPSSGLGYYEQYF
NA,TRBJ1-5,14,NA,TRBV20-1,TGCAGTGCTAATGACGCGTCTTCCGATCAGCCCCAGCATTTT,CSANDASSDQPQHF
NA,TRBJ2-1,10,NA,TRBV30,TGTGCCTGGGGAAGAAATGAGCAGTTCTTC,CAWGRNEQFF
NA,TRBJ2-7,15,NA,TRBV19,TGTGCCAGTAGTCCTTCGGACAGCGCGGCTAACGAGCAGTACTTC,CASSPSDSAANEQYF
NA,TRBJ1-1,14,NA,TRBV10-3,TGTGCCATCGCCCCAGAGTTCATGAACACTGAAGCTTTCTTT,CAIAPEFMNTEAFF
NA,TRBJ2-3,14,NA,TRBV5-4,TGTGCCAGCAGCTTGTGGGTTCCCACAGATACGCAGTATTTT,CASSLWVPTDTQYF